A selection of T cell receptor beta chains follows, all from one sample in a study of patients and donors after allogeneic stem cell transplantation. Via MiXCR, TCRdb re-called the RT-PCR reads, giving one row per CDR3 protein. This sample has some 960,000 distinct CDR3 sequences, with roughly 18% found just once. Sequenced material: blood, either unsorted or a sorted T cell fraction (not recorded which). The receptors originated from a human donor who was either an allogeneic HSCT recipient or a stem cell or donor lymphocyte infusion donor (not recorded which). It is not recorded whose cells these are; they may come from a transplant donor. CDR3s include the opening cysteine and the closing phenylalanine or tryptophan. The D gene is left open where the match is weak. Clone size appears in some rows only: once, few, many, or a class for an expanded clone.

size	J	D	V	DNA	CDR3
.	TRBJ2-7	.	TRBV3-1	TGTGCCAGCAGCGAGGGGGTATCAGGACTTGCCTACGAGCAGTACTTC	CASSEGVSGLAYEQYF
.	TRBJ1-1	.	TRBV2	TGTGCCAGCACCTTGGGCGGTGAAGCTTTCTTT	CASTLGGEAFF
.	TRBJ1-5	.	TRBV27	TGTGCCAGCGGCCCCGGATGGCGCAGTAACCAGCCCCAGCATTTT	CASGPGWRSNQPQHF
few	TRBJ1-2	.	TRBV10-2	TGCGCCAGCAGTGATACAGGGGGCTACACCTTC	CASSDTGGYTF
.	TRBJ2-3	.	TRBV5-6	TGTGCCAGCTCGGAAGGCCGGGAAGATACGCAGTATTTT	CASSEGREDTQYF
few	TRBJ2-3	TRBD2	TRBV7-6	TGTGCCAGCAGCTTATCGGCGGGAGGGAAGGTAGATACGCAGTATTTT	CASSLSAGGKVDTQYF
few	TRBJ1-1	.	TRBV2	TGTGCCAGCCTGTACGGGCTGGTCGCTGAAGCTTTCTTT	CASLYGLVAEAFF
.	TRBJ2-7	.	TRBV7-9	TGTGCCAGCAGCCCGGGGACGGAACTCCTACGAGAGCAGTACTTC	CASSPGTELLREQYF
.	TRBJ2-7	TRBD1	TRBV7-7	TGTGCCAGCAGCTTAAACAGGGGGCATCACGAGCAGTACTTC	CASSLNRGHHEQYF
.	TRBJ1-1	.	TRBV6-1	TGTGCCAGCAGTAATACTCCGAACACTGAAGCTTTCTTT	CASSNTPNTEAFF
.	TRBJ1-1	.	TRBV4-2	TGTGCCAGCAGCATTTACGGGATCCCGAACACTGAAGCTTTCTTT	CASSIYGIPNTEAFF
.	TRBJ1-4	.	TRBV10-3	TGTGCCATCAGTGAAAGGGATGAAAAACTGTTTTTT	CAISERDEKLFF
.	TRBJ2-7	.	TRBV4-1	TGCGCCAGCAGCCAGACATACAGCTCCTACGAGCAGTACTTC	CASSQTYSSYEQYF
few	TRBJ2-7	.	TRBV6-5	TGTGCCAGCAGTTTAACAGGGAAACCCTACGAGCAGTACTTC	CASSLTGKPYEQYF
few	TRBJ2-2	.	TRBV15	TGTGCCACCAGCAGACGAACCTCGGGGACCGGGGAGCTGTTTTTT	CATSRRTSGTGELFF
few	TRBJ2-1	.	TRBV7-9	TGTGCCAGCAGCTTGCCCCGTACGGATGAGCAGTTCTTC	CASSLPRTDEQFF
many	TRBJ1-1	.	TRBV4-1	TGCGCCAGCAGCCAAGAGATTGGAGCCGGAAACACTGAAGCTTTCTTT	CASSQEIGAGNTEAFF
few	TRBJ1-4	TRBD1	TRBV12-3/TRBV12-4	TGTGCCAGCAGCCAAACAGGGGCGCGGAATGAAAAACTGTTTTTT	CASSQTGARNEKLFF
many	TRBJ2-7	.	TRBV12-3/TRBV12-4	TGTGCCAGCAGCTCGGACGGATCCTACGAGCAGTACTTC	CASSSDGSYEQYF
many	TRBJ1-5	.	TRBV10-3	TGTGCCATCAGTGATGGCAATCAGCCCCAGCATTTT	CAISDGNQPQHF
.	TRBJ1-4	.	TRBV12-3/TRBV12-4	TGTGCCAGCAGTACGAGACGCAGAACTAATGAAAAACTGTTTTTT	CASSTRRRTNEKLFF
.	TRBJ2-3	TRBD2	TRBV5-1	TGCGCCAGCCAGCCTGGGGGACTAGCTCCACATACGCAGTATTTT	CASQPGGLAPHTQYF
few	TRBJ2-4	.	TRBV2	TGTGCCAGCAGCCTTAAGGCAAGGGCGGCGGCCAAAAACATTCAGTACTTC	CASSLKARAAAKNIQYF
.	TRBJ2-5	.	TRBV5-1	TGCGCCAGCAGCTCGGTAGCCAAAGAGACCCAGTACTTC	CASSSVAKETQYF
.	TRBJ1-1	.	TRBV20-1	TGCAGTGCTAGAGCGGGTACCTCTGAAGCTTTCTTT	CSARAGTSEAFF
.	TRBJ2-1	TRBD2	TRBV9	TGTGCCAGCAGCGCAACCACCCCGGGGGGGATCGGGGAGCAGTTCTTC	CASSATTPGGIGEQFF
.	TRBJ2-1	TRBD2	TRBV10-3	TGTGCCATCAGTATTATAGCGGGGAAGTACAATGAGCAGTTCTTC	CAISIIAGKYNEQFF
.	TRBJ2-7	TRBD2	TRBV6-5	TGTGCCAGCAGTTTTCGGACTAGCGGGGGAAAGCAGTACTTC	CASSFRTSGGKQYF
many	TRBJ2-7	TRBD2	TRBV29-1	TGCAGCGTTGACACGGGAGGATCGGTCGAGCAGTACTTC	CSVDTGGSVEQYF
.	TRBJ2-2	.	TRBV7-2	TGTGCCAGCAGCTTACAAGGCCTTGACACCGGGGAGCTGTTTTTT	CASSLQGLDTGELFF
.	TRBJ2-7	.	TRBV6-5	TGTGCCAGCAGTTACTCGGAGGGGGTGACCTACGAGCAGTACTTC	CASSYSEGVTYEQYF
many	TRBJ2-7	.	TRBV29-1	TGCAGCGTTGTTGGCAGCTCCTACGAGCAGTACTTC	CSVVGSSYEQYF
few	TRBJ1-2	.	TRBV10-3	TGTGCCATCAGTGAGTCTCGGCGGGGGAACTATGGCTACACCTTC	CAISESRRGNYGYTF
few	TRBJ2-1	.	TRBV27	TGTGCCAGCAGAAGGAGCGACAATGAGCAGTTCTTC	CASRRSDNEQFF
few	TRBJ2-1	TRBD2	TRBV5-1	TGCGCCAGCAGCCGAAGCGGGGGGGCCTACAATGAGCAGTTCTTC	CASSRSGGAYNEQFF
.	TRBJ2-1	.	TRBV5-1	TGCGCCAGCACCAGGGGGGGGGAGGGCCCCTACAATGAGCAGTTCTTC	CASTRGGEGPYNEQFF
.	TRBJ2-3	TRBD1	TRBV12-3/TRBV12-4	TGTGCCAGCAGTACAGACAGGGGGTGGCCAGATACGCAGTATTTT	CASSTDRGWPDTQYF
.	TRBJ2-2	.	TRBV21-1	TGTGCCAGCAGCAGAGGGGAAGTTCTGAAAAGGACAGTGAACACCGGGGAGCTGTTTTTT	CASSRGEVLKRTVNTGELFF
few	TRBJ2-3	.	TRBV4-1	TGCGCCAGCAGCCAAGTGGAAGGGGGAGCAGATACGCAGTATTTT	CASSQVEGGADTQYF
.	TRBJ1-2	TRBD1	TRBV2	TGTGCCAGCAGGGGTACCGGGACAGGGCTTGATGGCTACACCTTC	CASRGTGTGLDGYTF
.	TRBJ2-1	TRBD1	TRBV12-3/TRBV12-4	TGTGCCAGCAGCTCCTCAACAGGGGCTAGCTCCTACAATGAGCAGTTCTTC	CASSSSTGASSYNEQFF
.	TRBJ2-5	.	TRBV30	TGTGCCTGGAGATGGTTAAAAGAGACCCAGTACTTC	CAWRWLKETQYF
.	TRBJ2-1	TRBD2	TRBV2	TGTGCCAGCAGTGACGATAGCGGGAGAACTTCAAATGAGCAGTTCTTC	CASSDDSGRTSNEQFF
.	TRBJ1-1	.	TRBV10-2	TGCGCCAGCATCCTCGGAGGGAGTGGGACTGAAGCTTTCTTT	CASILGGSGTEAFF
many	TRBJ2-7	.	TRBV5-1	TGCGCCAGCAGCTGGGGAGACATTTCCGAGCAGTACTTC	CASSWGDISEQYF
few	TRBJ2-1	TRBD2	TRBV7-2	TGTGCCAGCAGCTTAGTAGCGGGGGGGTCCCGGAATGAGCAGTTCTTC	CASSLVAGGSRNEQFF
few	TRBJ2-2	TRBD2	TRBV4-1	TGCGCCAGCAGCCCTATCGGGGGGGTGAACACCGGGGAGCTGTTTTTT	CASSPIGGVNTGELFF
.	TRBJ2-1	.	TRBV5-1	TGCGCCAGCAGCTCCATGTCCGGGACCAAAGGGCTCAATGAGCAGTTCTTC	CASSSMSGTKGLNEQFF
.	TRBJ1-5	.	TRBV20-1	TGCAGTGCTAGAGAGATGGGCAATCAGCCCCAGCATTTT	CSAREMGNQPQHF
.	TRBJ2-3	.	TRBV13	TGTGCCAGCAGCACAATGAGGCGGACTCCGAGGGGAACAGATACGCAGTATTTT	CASSTMRRTPRGTDTQYF
.	TRBJ2-1	.	TRBV4-2	TGTGCCAGCAGCCAAGAACCTAGGCGTAAGGGCAATGAGCAGTTCTTC	CASSQEPRRKGNEQFF
.	TRBJ1-2	TRBD1	TRBV4-2	TGTGCCAGCAGCCAGGAAAGACAGGGGTTCCCTTGGGGCTACACCTTC	CASSQERQGFPWGYTF
few	TRBJ1-2	.	TRBV20-1	TGCAGTGCTAGGAGGGCGGACTATGGCTACACCTTC	CSARRADYGYTF
few	TRBJ2-2	.	TRBV6-5	TGTGCCAGCAGTTACTCGAAACAGGGTGGGCCGACGAACACCGGGGAGCTGTTTTTT	CASSYSKQGGPTNTGELFF
.	TRBJ2-3	.	TRBV28	TGTGCTACTATGCCACAGTACCTAAGCACAGATACGCAGTATTTT	CATMPQYLSTDTQYF
many	TRBJ1-1	.	TRBV12-3/TRBV12-4	TGTGCCAGCAGTTTTTCAGACACTGAAGCTTTCTTT	CASSFSDTEAFF
.	TRBJ2-1	.	TRBV5-1	TGCGCCAGCAGCTTCGAACAAAATGAGCAGTTCTTC	CASSFEQNEQFF
.	TRBJ1-5	.	TRBV4-3	TGCGCCAGCAGCCAAGAAATCAGCTATAGCAATCAGCCCCAGCATTTT	CASSQEISYSNQPQHF
few	TRBJ1-4	.	TRBV15	TGTGCCACCAGCAGTCAAGGGGCCGGATCAAATGAAAAACTGTTTTTT	CATSSQGAGSNEKLFF